What follows are 19 T cell receptor beta chains derived from one specimen sequenced in a study of cytomegalovirus exposure and HLA in healthy donors. A multiplex PCR was run with 60 Vbeta primers and 13 Jbeta primers. The data were produced by immunoSEQ multiplex PCR, yet TCRdb's version contains in-frame clones alone and is incomplete. Of hundreds of thousands of clones listed, around 85% are singletons. The sequencing sample was made of PBMCs. Receptor source: a girl aged 2 to 10 in good health and CMV-seronegative.

The chain uses TRBV7-9 and TRBJ1-1; D is ambiguous. From germline, CDR1 is SEHNR and CDR2 FQNEAQ (reference sequence). The CDR3 sequence is 11 residues long. The germline V and J ends were trimmed by 5 bases and 4 bases, with 5 bases remaining between them. In DNA form, the CDR3 reads TGTGCCAGCAGCATCGGCACTGAAGCTTTCTTT. Protein: CASSIGTEAFF.

The chain employs TRBV7-6 and TRBJ2-5; 9 bases map to TRBD1. The junction had 9 bases not matched to a gene; V was cut back by 5 bases and J by 2 bases. Germline CDR1 SGHVS, CDR2 FNYEAQ. The CDR3 covers 16 residues. Here the CDR3 reads CASSRDRGILQETQYF. Here the CDR3 DNA reads TGTGCCAGCAGCAGAGACAGGGGGATTCTTCAAGAGACCCAGTACTTC.

The chain recombines TRBV7-6 with TRBJ1-5, with TRBD1 matching 10 bases. The CDR3 has 17 residues. The V gene end was trimmed by 5 bases and the J gene end by 4 bases; junction bases not matched to a gene: 11. Germline V CDR1 and CDR2: SGHVS, FNYEAQ. The CDR3 DNA sequence: TGTGCCAGCAGCGCGCATCCGGGACAGGGGATGAATCAGCCCCAGCATTTT. Translation: CASSAHPGQGMNQPQHF.

The V call is TRBV7-7, the J call TRBJ1-2; D gene unclear. The V end was cut by 4 bases, the J end by 6 bases, with 21 bases between. The CDR3 loop spans 16 amino acids. The germline CDR1 and CDR2 sequences are SSHAT and FNYEAQ (reference sequence). CDR3 in amino acids: CASSSPPDPGKDGYTF. The CDR3 nucleotides are TGTGCCAGCAGCTCCCCTCCGGACCCCGGGAAGGATGGCTACACCTTC. Supplemented by reference TRBV7-7 and TRBJ1-2, the full variable domain reads GAGVSQSPRYKVTKRGQDVTLRCDPISSHATLYWYQQALGQGPEFLTYFNYEAQPDKSGLPSDRFSAERPEGSISTLTIQRTEQRDSAMYRCASSSPPDPGKDGYTFGSGTRLTVV.

The chain links TRBV11-2 to TRBJ2-7, with no clear D. The V end lost 5 bases, the J end lost 6 bases, and 17 bases lay between the germline ends. The CDR3 has 14 residues. Germline CDR1 SGHAT, CDR2 FQNNGV. CDR3 sequence reads: CASSDPQVVGEQYF. Here the CDR3 DNA reads TGTGCCAGCAGCGATCCCCAGGTTGTAGGCGAGCAGTACTTC.

With regard to this clone: A read error may produce the germline difference seen at one junction end. In DNA form, the CDR3 reads TGTGCCATCAGAAACCCGACAGGGGGAAGTAACGATGGCTACACCTTC. Its translation: CAIRNPTGGSNDGYTF. V and J are TRBV10-3 and TRBJ1-2; TRBD1 aligns across 9 bases. Germline lookup yields CDR1 ENHRY and CDR2 SYGVKD. The CDR3 covers 16 residues.

This chain uses TRBV29-1 with TRBJ2-7; D is unclear. In germline, CDR1 is SQVTM, CDR2 ANQGSEA. CDR3 size: 11 residues. V was clipped by 4 bases and J by 3 bases, with 7 bases between them. CDR3 loop: CSVVVNYEQYF. The DNA of the CDR3 is TGCAGCGTTGTAGTAAACTACGAGCAGTACTTC.

The gene calls are TRBV5-1 and TRBJ2-5; TRBD1 matches 7 bases. The J call may be wrong; the DNA end is better matched by TRBJ2-7. This CDR3 has 14 residues. CDR1 and CDR2 from the germline V gene are SGHRS and YFSETQ. The CDR3 region has the DNA TGCGCCAGCAGCCCAATGACAGGGTCCTACGAGCAGTACTTC. Its translation is CASSPMTGSYEQYF.

This chain connects TRBV10-1 to TRBJ2-5; D might be TRBD1 (6 bases). The J call may be faulty, since TRBJ2-7 better matches the DNA end. There are 13 residues in the CDR3. The germline V gene has CDR1 WNHNN and CDR2 SYGVQD (reference sequence). CDR3: CASSEDRTYEQYF. The DNA of the CDR3 is TGCGCCAGCAGTGAAGACAGGACCTACGAGCAGTACTTC.

The genes are TRBV14 and TRBJ1-1; D unclear. Trimming shortened V by 1 base and J by 7 bases, and 10 bases separated the two germline ends. The germline V gene encodes CDR1 SGHDN and CDR2 FVKESK. The CDR3 runs to 13 residues. CDR3 sequence reads: CASSQGRKFEAFF. The CDR3 nucleotides read TGTGCCAGCAGCCAAGGCAGGAAGTTTGAAGCTTTCTTT.

The V gene is TRBV2, the J gene TRBJ2-7, with 7 bases identical to TRBD1. Trimming cost V 7 bases and J 4 bases; bases outside gene matches: 10. The CDR3 is made up of 14 amino acids. Germline CDR1 SNHLY, CDR2 FYNNEI. CDR3 DNA sequence: TGTGCCAGCACCCCCGGTTCAGGGGGTTACGAGCAGTACTTC. Protein: CASTPGSGGYEQYF.

The chain is built from TRBV6-7 and TRBJ1-1, with TRBD1 as a possible D gene (5 bases). TRBV6-7 is an open reading frame, and its role is uncertain. There are 13 residues in the CDR3. Trimming stripped 7 bases from V and 6 bases from J, with 15 bases between. The CDR3 region is CASIPGDGPEAFF. The CDR3 DNA is TGTGCCAGCATTCCGGGGGACGGTCCTGAAGCTTTCTTT.

The J gene is TRBJ1-6, the V gene TRBV11-2; D perhaps matches TRBD1 (5 bases). This CDR3 has 16 amino acids. V was trimmed by 5 bases and J by 7 bases, leaving 18 bases between them. Per germline, CDR1 SGHAT and CDR2 FQNNGV. CDR3 in amino acids: CASSPLVAGWNSPLHF. The CDR3 DNA reads TGTGCCAGCAGCCCCCTCGTGGCAGGGTGGAATTCACCCCTCCACTTT. The whole variable domain, filled in from reference TRBV11-2 and TRBJ1-6, reads EAGVAQSPRYKIIEKRQSVAFWCNPISGHATLYWYQQILGQGPKLLIQFQNNGVVDDSQLPKDRFSAERLKGVDSTLKIQPAKLEDSAVYLCASSPLVAGWNSPLHFGNGTRLTVT.

The chain combines TRBV5-1 with TRBJ2-5, with 16 bases fitting TRBD2. The CDR3 has 18 amino acids. In germline, CDR1 is SGHRS, CDR2 YFSETQ. The V and J ends lost 0 bases and 5 bases, in that order; junction bases with no gene match: 7. The CDR3 DNA reads as TGCGCCAGCAGCTTGGATTTGGGACTAGCGGGAGGGGTCGAGACCCAGTACTTC. Translated: CASSLDLGLAGGVETQYF.

This chain joins TRBV30 and TRBJ1-1, with 10 bases identical to TRBD1. Germline CDR1 reads GTSNPN; CDR2 reads SVGIG (reference sequence). Losses at the gene ends were 5 bases for V and 11 bases for J; bases not matched to a gene: 5. This CDR3 comprises 11 residues. CDR3 sequence (DNA): TGTGCCTGGGACAGGGGGCGCGTGGCTTTCTTT. Protein sequence: CAWDRGRVAFF.

The chain has TRBV15 and TRBJ2-2; the match to TRBD2 covers 7 bases. CDR1 LNHNV and CDR2 YYDKDF come from the germline V gene (reference sequence). Losses at the gene ends were 1 base for V and 6 bases for J; bases not matched to a gene: 8. This CDR3 has 16 residues. This CDR3 reads CATSRGEGTRAGELFF. The CDR3 DNA follows: TGTGCCACCAGCAGAGGGGAGGGGACCAGGGCCGGGGAGCTGTTTTTT.

This sequence joins TRBV4-2 and TRBJ1-1, with 7 bases identical to TRBD1. Trimming cost V 0 bases and J 1 base; bases outside gene matches: 8. This CDR3 is 17 amino acids long. Germline values: CDR1 LGHNA, CDR2 YNFKEQ. The CDR3 spells CASSQEWTGYPNTEAFF. In nucleotides, the CDR3 is TGTGCCAGCAGCCAAGAGTGGACAGGTTACCCGAACACTGAAGCTTTCTTT.

This clone was recorded once. This chain joins TRBV2 and TRBJ1-4, with TRBD1 matching 10 bases. The CDR3 has 15 amino acids. V dropped 6 bases and J dropped 8; count of bases not matched to a gene: 9. Per the germline V gene, CDR1 is SNHLY and CDR2 is FYNNEI. CDR3 sequence: CASRDPGQGLEKLFF. For the CDR3, the DNA is TGTGCCAGCAGAGACCCGGGACAGGGGTTGGAAAAACTGTTTTTT.

The CDR3 DNA sequence: TGTGCCAGCAGCTTGTGGACTAGCGGCTACAATGAGCAGTTCTTC. This codes for CASSLWTSGYNEQFF. The genes are TRBV5-6 and TRBJ2-1, with 10 bases aligning to TRBD2. Trimming removed 1 base from V and 3 bases from J; junction bases left unmatched: 1. The CDR3 runs 15 residues. CDR1 and CDR2 from the germline V gene are SGHDT and YYEEEE.